This T cell receptor beta chain was identified in a study of blood T cell repertoires in COVID-19 (dated by TCRdb to about 2020). The study in broad terms: Samples covering the acute and convalescent phases of COVID-19 were provided by collaborators in the United States, Italy and Spain. The prospective study material was composed of cDNA or gDNA derived from T cells, B-cell-depleted T cells, or PBMCs. The dataset comprised deeply sampled blood TCRbeta repertoires from subjects exposed to, actively infected with, or recovered from COVID-19. The repertoires were released in a freely available public database meant as a resource for research on the immune response to SARS-CoV-2. Samples were obtained from the ongoing ImmuneRACE study (first 160 participants) and from 950 to 1,500 subjects provided by 6 global collaborators. Nearly every sample came with metadata listing a de-identified subject ID, COVID-19 status, age in years and sex. Where available, HLA class I and class II types were obtained from metadata supplied by the sample provider rather than from assay-based typing. Paper-wide results and their limitations: Clinical and demographic metadata were provided uncurated, with the amount varying by source and participant.

The immunoSEQ Assay, a bias-controlled multiplex PCR, was used to amplify TCRbeta CDR3 regions from genomic DNA. Per the source publication's procedure: The number of nucleated cells in each sample was estimated from the amplification of reference gene primers within the assay. To quantify the absolute abundance of each unique TCRbeta CDR3 rearrangement, sequence reads were collapsed and filtered. For each sample, productive Simpson clonality was calculated as the square root of Simpson's diversity index over productive rearrangements. In TCRdb, the immuneACCESS table is reduced to in-frame sequences with V and J assigned. These tables do not hold every clone; where another copy was compared, an unresolved V gene accounts for under half, and the others remain unexplained. Clone size and V and J calls were adopted from that table, with D and trimming inferred from the DNA. The sample profile shows under 300,000 clones; roughly 84% of them were found once. Of the sample, around 2.2% falls within the top ten clones.

The table lists this clone with a count of one. There is no known antigen for this receptor. Base qualities are not provided; no much larger clone lies one nucleotide away. Samples from volunteer blood donors who had recovered from COVID-19 were contributed by a second Seattle source. Collaborating institutions collected whole blood in K2EDTA tubes following their own protocols. For TCRbeta analysis, collaborators shipped samples as frozen whole blood, isolated PBMCs, or DNA extracted from either of those sample types. Relative to germline, V is 1 base shorter and J is 5 bases shorter, with 17 bases between their ends. Measured from the cysteine to the phenylalanine, the CDR3 is 16 residues long. The only DNA kept is the CDR3, 48 bases in frame from the first base. From the germline V gene (reference sequence), CDR1 is LGHDT and CDR2 is YNNKEL.

The sequence derives from a woman in her thirties or forties who had recovered from COVID-19. The specimen sequenced was peripheral blood. The rearranged chain carries TRBV3-1 (or the pseudogene TRBV3-2) and TRBJ2-5; no D segment can be confidently identified. The DNA sequence follows: TGTGCCAGCAGCCAAGCCGGGTTTGTGGATATGGAGACCCAGTACTTC. Translated, this gives CASSQAGFVDMETQYF.